Listed here are 22 T cell receptor beta chains from one sample, sequenced in a study of shared clonotypes between healthy human individuals. Only in-frame clones appear in the TCRdb table, and some are missing; sequencing was by immunoSEQ multiplex PCR. Of about 2.3 million clones listed, approximately 90% were seen once; the top ten hold around 0.4%. The specimen sequenced was naive CD4+ T cells from PBMCs. The subset: CD45RA+ positively selected. The source is a man between 18 and 35 years old in good health. Some clones in this sample may be carry-over from other donors' samples.

This clone occurred once. The chain is built from TRBV5-4 and TRBJ1-4, with unresolved D. Trimming removed 4 bases from V and 4 bases from J, with 11 bases in between. This CDR3 region has 14 residues. Germline V gives CDR1 SGHNT, CDR2 YYREEE (reference sequence). DNA of the CDR3: TGTGCCAGCAGCCTTAGACAAGTTAATGAAAAACTGTTTTTT. It yields the protein CASSLRQVNEKLFF.

This chain joins TRBV28 and TRBJ1-1, with 9 nucleotides matching TRBD1. V trimming: 6 bases; J trimming: 1 base; junction bases outside the gene matches: 9. The CDR3 covers 16 residues. Germline assignment: CDR1 MDHEN and CDR2 SYDVKM. As DNA, the CDR3 is TGTGCCAGCAGCTCTCCTGCGACAGGGGGGAACACTGAAGCTTTCTTT. It codes for CASSSPATGGNTEAFF. Using reference TRBV28 and TRBJ1-1 for the parts outside the CDR3, the full variable domain is DVKVTQSSRYLVKRTGEKVFLECVQDMDHENMFWYRQDPGLGLRLIYFSYDVKMKEKGDIPEGYSVSREKKERFSLILESASTNQTSMYLCASSSPATGGNTEAFFGQGTRLTVV.

About this clone itself: Other DNA sequences from this sample encode an identical CDR3 as well. V usage is TRBV14 and J usage is TRBJ1-2; a weak D match, TRBD1 (6 bases). From germline, CDR1 is SGHDN and CDR2 FVKESK. The germline V and J ends were trimmed by 4 bases and 2 bases, with 8 bases remaining between them. The CDR3 is 13 amino acids. The CDR3 loop is CASSLGQNYGYTF. For the CDR3, the DNA is TGTGCCAGCAGCCTCGGACAGAACTATGGCTACACCTTC.

This chain connects TRBV5-4 to TRBJ2-5; perhaps D is TRBD1 or TRBD2 (6 bases each). The CDR3 loop spans 15 amino acids. V lost 4 bases, J lost 4 bases, and 17 bases lay in between. Germline loops: CDR1 SGHNT, CDR2 YYREEE (reference sequence). The CDR3 bases are TGTGCCAGCAGCAGGAACAGGGTCGGGGGAGAGACCCAGTACTTC. As protein: CASSRNRVGGETQYF.

The chain uses TRBV4-3 and TRBJ1-3; D is ambiguous. CDR3 size: 17 residues. With 0 bases removed from V and 3 bases from J, the gap between germline ends came to 15 bases. Looked up from germline, CDR1 is LGHNA and CDR2 is YSLEER. The DNA for the CDR3 is TGCGCCAGCAGCCAAGAAGTAGTGGCTTTTGGTGGAAACACCATATATTTT. It translates to CASSQEVVAFGGNTIYF.

V is TRBV7-2 and J is TRBJ2-1; D may be TRBD2 (7 bases). The germline V gene has CDR1 SGHTA and CDR2 FQGNSA. The CDR3 sequence is 16 residues long. V lost 4 bases to trimming and J lost 6 bases, with 19 bases between them. The CDR3 nucleotides read TGTGCCAGCAGCTCCCGGGGGGCGGGAGTGGCCAATGAGCAGTTCTTC. It codes for CASSSRGAGVANEQFF.

This chain joins TRBV10-3 and TRBJ2-5; 9 bases are shared with TRBD1. J lost 0 bases, V lost 4 bases, and 3 bases had no gene match. Per the germline V gene, CDR1 is ENHRY and CDR2 is SYGVKD. The CDR3 sequence is 15 residues long. The CDR3 coding sequence is TGTGCCATCAGTGGGACAGGGGCCCACCAAGAGACCCAGTACTTC. This codes for CAISGTGAHQETQYF.

V is TRBV6-4 and J is TRBJ2-3; D possibly matches TRBD1 or TRBD2 (5 bases each). V was pared by 2 bases and J by 0 bases, with 12 bases between. This CDR3 spans 16 amino acids. CDR1 is MRHNA, CDR2 SNTAGT, per germline. The DNA for the CDR3 is TGTGCCAGCAGTGACCGAGGGGCTCCTAGCACAGATACGCAGTATTTT. This sequence encodes CASSDRGAPSTDTQYF.

This chain uses TRBV14 with TRBJ2-7; no clear D. V was cut by 1 base and J by 0 bases, with 16 bases left in between. The CDR3 is made up of 17 amino acids. Germline CDR1 is SGHDN and CDR2 is FVKESK. CDR3 region: CASSQGHGVTLSYEQYF. DNA of the CDR3: TGTGCCAGCAGCCAAGGACATGGGGTAACCCTCTCCTACGAGCAGTACTTC.

The chain carries TRBV6-5 and TRBJ2-5; 7 bases are shared with TRBD1. The ends lost 6 bases at V and 4 bases at J; junction bases unmatched: 11. CDR3 length: 15 residues. Germline V CDR1 and CDR2: MNHEY, SVGAGI. This chain's CDR3 is CASRPYRGIRETQYF. The CDR3 nucleotides are TGTGCCAGCAGACCTTACAGGGGTATTCGAGAGACCCAGTACTTC.

With respect to this clone: Other DNA sequences from this sample encode an identical CDR3 as well. J is TRBJ1-1 and V is TRBV6-6; D gene ambiguous. Trimming removed 0 bases at V and 5 bases at J, with 13 bases between. Germline V CDR1 and CDR2: MNHNY, SVGAGI (reference sequence). CDR3 length: 15 residues. CDR3 nucleotides: TGTGCCAGCAGTTACTCCGCAGGAGCGGGTACTGAAGCTTTCTTT. Amino acids: CASSYSAGAGTEAFF.

V usage is TRBV18 and J usage is TRBJ1-4; D gene uncertain. The CDR3 has 15 amino acids. The ends were cut back, 6 bases at V and 5 bases at J, with 16 bases in the middle. CDR1 and CDR2 from the germline V gene are KGHSH and LQKENI. The CDR3 DNA is TGTGCCAGCTCCCCCGACCGGGGAGCCAATGAAAAACTGTTTTTT. Amino acids: CASSPDRGANEKLFF.

V and J are TRBV28 and TRBJ2-5; either TRBD1 or TRBD2 may fit D (7 bases each). Deletions cut 9 bases from V and 6 bases from J, with 23 bases between. The germline V gene has CDR1 MDHEN and CDR2 SYDVKM. The CDR3 is made up of 15 amino acids. The CDR3 spells CASSGAGEGQQTQYF. The CDR3 nucleotides read TGTGCCAGTTCGGGGGCGGGAGAGGGACAGCAGACCCAGTACTTC.

V gene TRBV14 combines with J gene TRBJ1-1; D gene uncertain. With 8 bases removed from V and 2 bases from J, the gap between germline ends came to 6 bases. CDR1 is SGHDN and CDR2 is FVKESK in the germline V gene. The length of the CDR3 is 11 residues. CDR3 coding DNA: TGTGCCAGCGGAGAAAACACTGAAGCTTTCTTT. Translation gives CASGENTEAFF.

The chain couples TRBV29-1 to TRBJ2-3; 12 bases align to TRBD2. The trim removed 7 bases at V and 4 bases at J, leaving 9 bases unmatched. Looked up from germline, CDR1 is SQVTM and CDR2 is ANQGSEA. The CDR3 has 15 residues. CDR3 in amino acids: CSASTSGRIPDTQYF. DNA for the CDR3: TGCAGCGCCTCGACTAGCGGGAGAATCCCAGATACGCAGTATTTT.

V and J are TRBV30 and TRBJ2-7; the D is unclear. V was clipped by 2 bases and J by 6 bases, with 14 bases between them. Germline V lookup: CDR1 GTSNPN, CDR2 SVGIG (reference sequence). This CDR3 region has 13 residues. The CDR3 reads CAWSPSRRAEQYF. CDR3 coding DNA: TGTGCCTGGAGTCCATCGCGACGGGCCGAGCAGTACTTC.

Comment on this clone: A junction end diverges from the germline sequence, so it may reflect a read error. The chain employs TRBV29-1 and TRBJ2-3; D is uncertain. Germline V gene lookup returns CDR1 SQVTM and CDR2 ANQGSEA. The CDR3 is made up of 10 amino acids. Here the CDR3 DNA reads TGTCTAGTCGGCACAGATACGCAGTATTTT. Encoded protein: CLVGTDTQYF.

The genes are TRBV4-2 and TRBJ1-2; maybe TRBD1 (5 bases). The CDR3 has 14 amino acids. Germline values: CDR1 LGHNA, CDR2 YNFKEQ. Trimming stripped 3 bases from V and 8 bases from J, with 16 bases between. The CDR3 sequence: CASSHTGLAGGYTF. For the CDR3, the DNA is TGTGCCAGCAGCCACACAGGCCTCGCGGGGGGCTACACCTTC.

The chain links TRBV30 to TRBJ2-7, with 14 positions matching TRBD2. V trimming: 0 bases; J trimming: 7 bases; junction bases outside the gene matches: 5. Germline CDR1 reads GTSNPN; CDR2 reads SVGIG (reference sequence). The CDR3 sequence is 15 residues long. The CDR3 nucleotides are TGTGCCTGGAGTGTGGGACTAGCGGGAGTGGAGGAGCAGTACTTC. As protein: CAWSVGLAGVEEQYF. Looking up the rest from reference TRBV30 and TRBJ2-7 gives the full variable domain: SQTIHQWPATLVQPVGSPLSLECTVEGTSNPNLYWYRQAAGRGLQLLFYSVGIGQISSEVPQNLSASRPQDRQFILSSKKLLLSDSGFYLCAWSVGLAGVEEQYFGPGTRLTVT.

The chain couples TRBV6-5 to TRBJ1-1; D perhaps matches TRBD1 (6 bases). From germline, CDR1 is MNHEY and CDR2 SVGAGI. The CDR3 is 12 residues long. Trimming cost V 6 bases and J 11 bases, with 16 bases left between them. The CDR3 DNA sequence: TGTGCCAGCAGATTAGTACAGGGACGGGCTTTCTTT. Its protein is CASRLVQGRAFF.

V and J are TRBV30 and TRBJ1-4; D not resolved. The V end lost 2 bases, the J end lost 0 bases, and 10 bases lay between the germline ends. CDR1 GTSNPN and CDR2 SVGIG come from the germline V gene (reference sequence). This CDR3 has 15 residues. DNA for the CDR3: TGTGCCTGGAGTATACAGCCCCCAACTAATGAAAAACTGTTTTTT. Protein: CAWSIQPPTNEKLFF.

The J gene is TRBJ1-1, the V gene TRBV5-1; a possible D gene is TRBD1 (5 bases). This CDR3 region has 15 residues. V lost 3 bases and J 0 bases, leaving 12 bases between the germline ends. The germline V gene has CDR1 SGHRS and CDR2 YFSETQ. CDR3 sequence (DNA): TGCGCCAGCAGCTCCGCGGGACGGATGAACACTGAAGCTTTCTTT. This translates into CASSSAGRMNTEAFF.